This record looks at one TCR beta chain sequence and its context. The CDR3 extends over 14 amino acids. Germline CDR1 and CDR2: WSHSY and SAAADI. With 4 bases removed from V and 1 base from J, the gap between germline ends came to 8 bases. The sample is drawn from a study of preoperative IRX-2 immunotherapy in early breast cancer. Produced via immunoSEQ multiplex PCR; TCRdb's table is partial and in-frame only. The table lists fewer than 25,000 clones, around nine tenths of them singletons. The treatment denotes: preoperative locoregional IRX-2 cytokine immunotherapy. This phase Ib study tested locoregional IRX-2 cytokine immunotherapy given before surgery.

This receptor was obtained from a human donor with breast cancer. Material: tumor tissue, obtained after IRX-2 immunotherapy. This chain joins TRBV10-2 and TRBJ1-5; D remains ambiguous. CDR3 region: CASSGGNSNQPQHF. The CDR3 nucleotides read TGCGCCAGCAGTGGAGGAAACAGCAATCAGCCCCAGCATTTT.